This T cell receptor beta chain stems from a study of T cell changes during pregnancy in multiple sclerosis (dated by TCRdb to between 2019 and 2020). As for the study more broadly: In women with multiple sclerosis, the researchers looked at how the T cell repertoire shifted as pregnancy progressed.

The receptor library was made with the immunoSEQ multiplex PCR assay. This is the immuneACCESS table as TCRdb keeps it, with only in-frame sequences that have V and J called. A part of the clones is gone; compared with another copy, unresolved V genes explain less than half, and the rest is unexplained. The sample records 75,000 to 100,000 clones, over 80% of which are singletons. The ten biggest clones cover approximately 2.2% of the sample. V loses 5 bases at its end and J loses 8 bases; junction bases beyond the gene matches: 8. Based on the germline V gene (reference sequence), the CDR1 and CDR2 sequences are SEHNR and FQNEAQ. The CDR3, from cysteine to phenylalanine, totals 14 residues. Left in the record is the CDR3 DNA by itself, 42 bases read in frame from the first base. Concerning this clone itself: Its binding antigen is unknown. Nothing much larger sits one base from this clone, and base qualities are not available.

The TCR was taken from a female donor with multiple sclerosis, enrolled in a pregnancy study. The receptor chain draws on TRBV7-9 and TRBJ2-1, with 8 bases aligning to TRBD2. Sequenced here: peripheral blood, sampled after pregnancy. Read as DNA, the sequence is TGTGCCAGCAGCCTATTAGCGGGAATGGATGAGCAGTTCTTC. The translation is CASSLLAGMDEQFF.